Only a few counts were recorded for the clone carrying this T cell receptor beta chain. This specimen comes from a study of blood T cells in healthy people across ages. This CDR3 has 13 residues. Germline-derived CDR1 and CDR2 are GTSNPN and SVGIG (reference sequence). V gave up 4 bases and J gave up 10 bases, with 14 bases separating them. A J-beta primer mix and a sample-barcoded 5' primer were used in a second PCR of roughly 7 to 12 cycles. TCRdb analysed the 5' RACE reads with MiXCR anew, one entry per CDR3 protein. This sample carries 630,000 or so distinct CDR3 sequences, 32% of them seen once, and the ten largest clones take approximately 15%.

What was sequenced was blood. The rearrangement joins TRBV30 to TRBJ1-6; D call uncertain. This TCR derives from a woman older than 75 in good health. CDR3 sequence: CAWMVKGGSPLHF. The DNA of the CDR3 is TGTGCCTGGATGGTGAAAGGAGGATCACCCCTCCACTTT.